These 26 T cell receptor beta chains were all obtained from the same sample, sequenced in a study of cytomegalovirus exposure and HLA in healthy donors. Primers for the PCR totalled 60 Vbeta and 13 Jbeta. Only in-frame clones appear in the TCRdb table, and some are missing; sequencing was by immunoSEQ multiplex PCR. Here the sample spans around 53,000 clones, about 80% being singletons. The specimen was PBMCs. These receptors were collected from a man in his fifties in good health and CMV-seronegative.

This clone was detected only a few times. The V call is TRBV6-5, the J call TRBJ2-3, with a weak D call TRBD1 (6 bases). CDR3 length equals 14 residues. The germline CDR1 and CDR2 sequences are MNHEY and SVGAGI. Trimming left V 2 bases short and J 6 bases short, with 12 bases between. CDR3 protein: CASSYGIQGDTQYF. The DNA for the CDR3 is TGTGCCAGCAGTTACGGAATACAGGGTGATACGCAGTATTTT.

V and J are TRBV5-6 and TRBJ2-5, with 7 bases matching TRBD1. The J call may be wrong; the DNA end is better matched by TRBJ2-7. CDR3 length equals 13 residues. CDR1 SGHDT and CDR2 YYEEEE come from the germline V gene. CDR3 sequence reads: CASSGNRGYEQYF. The CDR3 DNA reads as TGTGCCAGCAGCGGGAACAGGGGCTACGAGCAGTACTTC.

The chain carries TRBV6-1 and TRBJ1-6; 9 positions agree with TRBD1. Losses at the gene ends were 2 bases for V and 9 bases for J; bases not matched to a gene: 8. Germline CDR1 is MNHNS and CDR2 is SASEGT. The CDR3 consists of 16 residues. As DNA, the CDR3 is TGTGCCAGCAGTGAAATAGCGGGACAGGGCGGTTCACCCCTCCACTTT. Translated, it gives CASSEIAGQGGSPLHF.

The chain has TRBV7-6 and TRBJ2-3; 11 bases map to TRBD2. Germline lookup yields CDR1 SGHVS and CDR2 FNYEAQ. After removal of 2 bases from V and 7 bases from J, the junction contained 8 bases not matched to a gene. This CDR3 comprises 16 residues. CDR3 loop: CASSLRLAGGIYTQYF. The CDR3 nucleotides are TGTGCCAGCAGCTTAAGGCTAGCGGGGGGAATATATACGCAGTATTTT.

This clone was recorded only once. The genes are TRBV6-5 and TRBJ1-2; D may be TRBD1 (6 bases). Trimming took off 5 bases at V and 4 bases at J, with 11 bases between the two ends. Per germline, CDR1 MNHEY and CDR2 SVGAGI. The CDR3 runs 13 residues. The chain's CDR3 is CASSKQGRYGYTF. CDR3 DNA: TGTGCCAGCAGTAAACAGGGCCGCTATGGCTACACCTTC.

V gene TRBV27 combines with J gene TRBJ1-6, with 8 bases matching TRBD1. Germline V gives CDR1 MNHEY, CDR2 SMNVEV (reference sequence). V shed 3 bases, J shed 10 bases, and the junction held 8 bases outside the gene matches. The CDR3 totals 15 residues. Here the CDR3 reads CASSFRQGNRSPLHF. As DNA, the CDR3 is TGTGCCAGCAGTTTTCGACAGGGGAACAGATCACCCCTCCACTTT.

This chain joins TRBV15 and TRBJ2-5, with D possibly being TRBD2 (6 bases). The germline V and J ends were trimmed by 0 bases and 2 bases, with 13 bases remaining between them. This CDR3 contains 16 residues. The germline CDR1 and CDR2 sequences are LNHNV and YYDKDF (reference sequence). The CDR3, as DNA: TGTGCCACCAGCAGAGAGGTCGGGGGACCTCAAGAGACCCAGTACTTC. Translated: CATSREVGGPQETQYF.

The rearrangement joins TRBV7-6 to TRBJ2-7; 8 nucleotides match TRBD1. Germline CDR1 SGHVS, CDR2 FNYEAQ. This CDR3 comprises 14 residues. After removal of 4 bases from V and 2 bases from J, the junction contained 4 bases not matched to a gene. CDR3 protein: CASSSGQGAYEQYF. The CDR3 region has the DNA TGTGCCAGCAGCTCAGGACAGGGCGCCTACGAGCAGTACTTC.

By frequency in the sample, this clone is medium-sized. The chain uses TRBV6-5 and TRBJ1-4; a weak D match, TRBD1 (6 bases). CDR3 length: 12 amino acids. CDR1 and CDR2 from the germline V gene are MNHEY and SVGAGI. Trimming left V 6 bases short and J 7 bases short, with 9 bases between. CDR3 loop: CASRRGGEKLFF. The CDR3 bases are TGTGCCAGCAGGAGGGGGGGTGAAAAACTGTTTTTT.

CDR3: CASSQDRRGLGSYEQYF. CDR3 nucleotides: TGCGCCAGCAGCCAAGATCGAAGGGGTTTAGGGTCCTACGAGCAGTACTTC. This sequence joins TRBV4-3 and TRBJ2-7, with D maybe TRBD1 (5 bases). The V and J ends lost 0 bases and 1 base respectively, with 16 bases between them. The germline V gene has CDR1 LGHNA and CDR2 YSLEER. The CDR3 covers 17 residues.

A single count supports this clone. CDR3 in amino acids: CASSMYRAGGPNTGELFF. The CDR3 region has the DNA TGTGCCAGTAGTATGTATCGAGCGGGGGGGCCGAACACCGGGGAGCTGTTTTTT. The chain carries TRBV19 and TRBJ2-2; 10 bases are shared with TRBD2. Trimming removed 3 bases from V and 0 bases from J; junction bases left unmatched: 7. CDR1 is LNHDA, CDR2 SQIVND, per germline (reference sequence). The CDR3 is 18 amino acids.

The V and J genes are TRBV5-6 and TRBJ2-5, with D maybe TRBD1 (6 bases). This CDR3 is built from 14 residues. Germline lookup yields CDR1 SGHDT and CDR2 YYEEEE. Trimming left V 2 bases short and J 5 bases short, with 13 bases between. This CDR3 reads CASSFEKRGETQYF. The CDR3 bases are TGTGCCAGCAGCTTTGAAAAAAGGGGGGAGACCCAGTACTTC.

The chain has TRBV27 and TRBJ2-7, with TRBD2 matching over 7 bases. This CDR3 comprises 17 residues. Germline V CDR1 and CDR2: MNHEY, SMNVEV (reference sequence). The ends lost 2 bases at V and 3 bases at J; junction bases unmatched: 13. The CDR3 DNA reads TGTGCCAGCAGTTTAAGGGGTGGGAGGGCCCAGCTCTACGAGCAGTACTTC. It is translated as CASSLRGGRAQLYEQYF.

J is TRBJ2-2 and V is TRBV19, with 8 bases identical to TRBD1. Unmatched junction bases numbered 9, after V lost 6 bases and J lost 6 bases. This CDR3 is 15 amino acids long. CDR1 is LNHDA and CDR2 is SQIVND in the germline V gene (reference sequence). CDR3 residues: CASSVSGQASGELFF. DNA of the CDR3: TGTGCCAGTAGCGTCTCGGGACAGGCCTCCGGGGAGCTGTTTTTT.

The chain recombines TRBV7-2 with TRBJ1-2, with no clear D. Trimming shortened V by 2 bases and J by 0 bases, and 10 bases separated the two germline ends. Looked up from germline, CDR1 is SGHTA and CDR2 is FQGNSA. The CDR3 contains 15 residues. The CDR3 protein is CASSLTALANYGYTF. CDR3 bases: TGTGCCAGCAGCTTAACAGCTTTAGCTAACTATGGCTACACCTTC.

V and J are TRBV19 and TRBJ2-7; TRBD1 matches at 7 bases. V trimming: 1 base; J trimming: 6 bases; junction bases outside the gene matches: 9. The CDR3 loop spans 15 amino acids. Germline V lookup: CDR1 LNHDA, CDR2 SQIVND (reference sequence). The CDR3 DNA reads TGTGCCAGTAGTATAGCTGGGACAGTACGGGGCGAGCAGTACTTC. Translated, it gives CASSIAGTVRGEQYF.

The chain recombines TRBV6-4 with TRBJ2-1; TRBD2 is a possible D gene (6 bases). The V gene's germline CDR1 is MRHNA and CDR2 SNTAGT. This CDR3 contains 14 residues. Trimming pared 3 bases from V and 0 bases from J, leaving 6 bases between. In DNA form, the CDR3 reads TGTGCCAGCAGTGAGGGGGGCTCCTACAATGAGCAGTTCTTC. Amino acids: CASSEGGSYNEQFF.

The rearrangement links TRBV5-6 to TRBJ1-2, with 7 positions matching TRBD1. V lost 4 bases and J lost 8; bases outside the gene matches: 11. Germline CDR1 is SGHDT and CDR2 is YYEEEE. The CDR3 contains 14 residues. Here the CDR3 DNA reads TGTGCCAGCAGCCCAGGGACAGCCGTCTGGGGCTACACCTTC. As protein: CASSPGTAVWGYTF.

J is TRBJ1-5 and V is TRBV10-2; 7 nucleotides agree with TRBD1. V gave up 6 bases and J gave up 7 bases; unmatched junction bases: 9. The length of the CDR3 is 14 residues. The germline V gene encodes CDR1 WSHSY and CDR2 SAAADI. The CDR3 nucleotides are TGCGCCAGCAGGCCCGGACAGGTTGGGCAGCCCCAGCATTTT. It translates to CASRPGQVGQPQHF.

Here the CDR3 reads CASSFSLAGSSYEQFF. CDR3 in DNA: TGTGCCAGCAGCTTTTCTCTAGCGGGGTCCAGCTATGAGCAGTTCTTC. This sequence joins TRBV7-8 and TRBJ2-1, with 9 positions matching TRBD2. The CDR3 totals 16 residues. The trim removed 3 bases at V and 8 bases at J, leaving 11 bases unmatched. Germline V gene sequence: CDR1 SGHVS, CDR2 FQNEAQ.

CDR3 coding DNA: TGTGCCAGCAGCTTAGAGACTAGCGGGGTGTTTTACGAGCAGTACTTC. Translated, it gives CASSLETSGVFYEQYF. This sequence joins TRBV11-2 and TRBJ2-7, with 11 bases fitting TRBD2. The V gene's germline CDR1 is SGHAT and CDR2 FQNNGV. The CDR3 consists of 16 residues. V dropped 0 bases and J dropped 4; count of bases not matched to a gene: 5.

This clone was detected a few times. The chain carries TRBV7-2 and TRBJ2-2, with 7 bases matching TRBD1. With V trimmed by 7 bases and J by 1 base, 6 bases remained unmatched. The germline V gene encodes CDR1 SGHTA and CDR2 FQGNSA. CDR3 length equals 15 residues. This CDR3 reads CASTPTGQNTGELFF. Written as DNA, the CDR3 is TGTGCCAGCACCCCGACAGGGCAGAACACCGGGGAGCTGTTTTTT. The entire variable domain, with the rest obtained from reference TRBV7-2 and TRBJ2-2, is as follows: GAGVSQSPSNKVTEKGKDVELRCDPISGHTALYWYRQSLGQGLEFLIYFQGNSAPDKSGLPSDRFSAERTGGSVSTLTIQRTQQEDSAVYLCASTPTGQNTGELFFGEGSRLTVL.

The chain uses TRBV6-6 and TRBJ1-4, with D tentatively TRBD1 (5 bases). Deletions cut 7 bases from V and 8 bases from J, with 17 bases between. Germline assignment: CDR1 MNHNY and CDR2 SVGAGI (reference sequence). The CDR3 contains 14 residues. In nucleotides, the CDR3 is TGTGCCAGCACCACTACTCCAGGGTCCGAAAAACTGTTTTTT. Encoded protein: CASTTTPGSEKLFF.

This chain joins TRBV18 and TRBJ2-7; unclear D gene. Trimming left V 3 bases short and J 0 bases short, with 3 bases between. The CDR3 has 12 residues. Germline assignment: CDR1 KGHSH and CDR2 LQKENI. In nucleotides, the CDR3 is TGTGCCAGCTCACCCAACTCCTACGAGCAGTACTTC. Translated: CASSPNSYEQYF.

This rearrangement joins TRBV6-5 to TRBJ1-2; TRBD1 aligns across 7 bases. Germline V gene sequence: CDR1 MNHEY, CDR2 SVGAGI. J was trimmed by 8 bases and V by 5 bases; bases with no gene match: 11. This CDR3 has 14 residues. The CDR3 coding sequence is TGTGCCAGCAGTCGATACAGGGGACTAGGCGGCTACACCTTC. Translation gives CASSRYRGLGGYTF.

The chain recombines TRBV6-6 with TRBJ1-2; TRBD1 agrees at 10 bases. With V trimmed by 2 bases and J by 8 bases, 2 bases remained unmatched. Germline CDR1 reads MNHNY; CDR2 reads SVGAGI (reference sequence). This CDR3 region has 13 residues. The CDR3 nucleotides are TGTGCCAGCAGTTACGGACAGGGGGAAGGCTACACCTTC. Amino acid sequence: CASSYGQGEGYTF.